These 23 T cell receptor beta chains originate from one sample sequenced in a study of regulatory T cells in long-lasting Graves disease. Time point reported: newly diagnosed GD, antithyroid drugs for less than 3 months. The TCR library was prepared using RNA isolated from PBMCs. For TCR beta, libraries came from iRepertoire HTBI primers and Arm-PCR of CDR3 regions. One entry per CDR3 protein results from TCRdb running MiXCR on the multiplex PCR reads. The sample holds roughly 440,000 distinct CDR3 sequences, 16% seen once. The same data also contributed to another study, on T cells in Graves' hyperthyroidism and ophthalmopathy.

The sample consisted of peripheral blood mononuclear cells (PBMCs), taken at new diagnosis, from a patient treated with antithyroid drugs. These receptors came from a woman younger than 30 with Graves disease.

This clonotype was observed at least ten times. The rearrangement joins TRBV6-1 to TRBJ1-1; D call uncertain. V dropped 2 bases and J dropped 2 bases, with 12 bases sitting between them. This CDR3 has 15 residues. From germline, CDR1 is MNHNS and CDR2 SASEGT. The CDR3 sequence: CASSEWEFPNTEAFF. For the CDR3, the DNA is TGTGCCAGCAGTGAATGGGAGTTCCCCAACACTGAAGCTTTCTTT.

The sample holds many counts of this clonotype. The chain has TRBV4-1 and TRBJ2-3; perhaps TRBD2 as D (6 bases). In germline, CDR1 is MGHRA, CDR2 YSYEKL. V was trimmed by 2 bases and J by 0 bases, leaving 15 bases between them. The CDR3 extends over 17 amino acids. This CDR3 is CASSQMFSGTSTDTQYF. DNA for the CDR3: TGCGCCAGCAGCCAAATGTTTAGCGGCACTAGCACAGATACGCAGTATTTT.

Many counts were recorded for this clonotype. The chain is built from TRBV2 and TRBJ2-7; the D call may be TRBD1 or TRBD2 (8 bases each). The CDR3 has 13 amino acids. Per germline, CDR1 SNHLY and CDR2 FYNNEI. V was pared by 7 bases and J by 7 bases, with 17 bases between. CDR3 region: CASNSGTGGEQYF. The CDR3 bases are TGTGCCAGCAATAGCGGGACAGGAGGGGAGCAGTACTTC.

Details on this clonotype: This may arise from a read error, as a much more abundant clone is one base away. This chain links TRBV12-3 or TRBV12-4 with TRBJ2-2; TRBD2 agrees at 10 bases. V shed 7 bases, J shed 9 bases, and the junction held 8 bases outside the gene matches. CDR3 size: 14 residues. Here the CDR3 DNA reads TGTGCCAGCACCGGGACTAGCGTTACCCGGGAGCTGTTTTTT. It specifies CASTGTSVTRELFF.

This clonotype was found a few times. The J gene is TRBJ2-7, the V gene TRBV6-9; 10 bases fit TRBD1. V dropped 3 bases and J dropped 2; count of bases not matched to a gene: 1. Germline V lookup: CDR1 MNHGY, CDR2 SVAAGI. The CDR3 is made up of 14 amino acids. CDR3 loop: CASSYGTGAYEQYF. The CDR3 DNA follows: TGTGCCAGCAGTTACGGGACAGGGGCCTACGAGCAGTACTTC.

The chain joins TRBV5-1 to TRBJ2-6; TRBD1 aligns across 7 bases. CDR1 and CDR2 (germline): SGHRS, YFSETQ. V shed 1 base and J 0 bases; nucleotides not matched to a gene: 7. CDR3 length: 18 amino acids. The CDR3 sequence: CASSLYAGTVSGANVLTF. The DNA for the CDR3 is TGCGCCAGCAGCTTGTATGCCGGGACAGTCTCTGGGGCCAACGTCCTGACTTTC.

This clonotype was found many times. The rearrangement links TRBV27 to TRBJ2-5; 7 bases are shared with TRBD2. Germline CDR1 is MNHEY and CDR2 is SMNVEV (reference sequence). J gave up 6 bases and V 3 bases, and 7 bases lay outside the gene matches. The CDR3 covers 14 residues. CDR3 nucleotide sequence: TGTGCCAGCAGTTTCCGTGGGAGGGTGAAGACCCAGTACTTC. It codes for CASSFRGRVKTQYF.

Ten or more counts support this clonotype. J is TRBJ2-1 and V is TRBV11-2; 7 bases align to TRBD1. V gave up 5 bases and J gave up 9 bases; unmatched junction bases: 7. Germline V lookup: CDR1 SGHAT, CDR2 FQNNGV. The length of the CDR3 is 13 residues. CDR3 in DNA: TGTGCCAGCAGCGCATACAGGGGTGGTGAGCAGTTCTTC. Translation: CASSAYRGGEQFF.

This clonotype was recorded many times. The chain has TRBV10-3 and TRBJ2-3; a weak D match, TRBD1 (5 bases). This CDR3 is 15 amino acids long. The germline V gene has CDR1 ENHRY and CDR2 SYGVKD. The germline V and J ends were trimmed by 6 bases and 2 bases, with 15 bases remaining between them. CDR3 sequence (DNA): TGTGCCATCAGCCAAGGACACTCTTACACAGATACGCAGTATTTT. This encodes CAISQGHSYTDTQYF.

This clonotype was found a few times. The chain has TRBV9 and TRBJ2-1, with a tentative D call TRBD1 (5 bases). Germline assignment: CDR1 SGDLS and CDR2 YYNGEE. The germline V and J ends were trimmed by 0 bases and 4 bases, with 5 bases remaining between them. The CDR3 covers 13 residues. In DNA form, the CDR3 reads TGTGCCAGCAGCGTAGGACAGTACAATGAGCAGTTCTTC. This translates into CASSVGQYNEQFF.

This clonotype turned up a few times. The rearrangement uses TRBV7-2 and TRBJ2-4; 9 nucleotides align to TRBD1. Looked up from germline, CDR1 is SGHTA and CDR2 is FQGNSA. The V and J ends lost 4 bases and 8 bases, in that order; junction bases with no gene match: 6. The CDR3 length is 14 residues. This CDR3 reads CASSSQTGGDIQYF. CDR3 coding DNA: TGTGCCAGCAGCTCACAGACAGGGGGGGACATTCAGTACTTC. The entire variable domain, with the rest obtained from reference TRBV7-2 and TRBJ2-4, is as follows: GAGVSQSPSNKVTEKGKDVELRCDPISGHTALYWYRQSLGQGLEFLIYFQGNSAPDKSGLPSDRFSAERTGGSVSTLTIQRTQQEDSAVYLCASSSQTGGDIQYFGAGTRLSVL.

This clonotype has just a few counts. The J gene is TRBJ2-2, the V gene TRBV7-2; tentative D call: TRBD2 (5 bases). Germline CDR1 reads SGHTA; CDR2 reads FQGNSA. The CDR3 sequence is 14 residues long. V gave up 1 base and J gave up 8 bases, with 11 bases separating them. The CDR3 region is CASSLVSAWGELFF. The CDR3 DNA reads as TGTGCCAGCAGCTTAGTTAGCGCCTGGGGGGAGCTGTTTTTT.

This clonotype has ten or more counts. The V call is TRBV27, the J call TRBJ2-7, with D hard to call. The V gene lost 6 bases and the J gene lost 2 bases, with 11 bases spanning the gap. The CDR3 runs 13 residues. Germline V CDR1 and CDR2: MNHEY, SMNVEV (reference sequence). CDR3 region: CASRSLLPYEQYF. The CDR3 DNA sequence: TGTGCCAGCAGGTCCCTCCTACCCTACGAGCAGTACTTC.

The chain uses TRBV15 and TRBJ1-3; D uncertain. Trimming pared 1 base from V and 1 base from J, leaving 5 bases between. CDR3 length: 14 amino acids. Germline loops: CDR1 LNHNV, CDR2 YYDKDF (reference sequence). The CDR3 nucleotides are TGTGCCACCAGCAGAGGAGTTTCTGGAAACACCATATATTTT. As protein: CATSRGVSGNTIYF. Filled out from reference TRBV15 and TRBJ1-3, the complete variable domain reads DAMVIQNPRYQVTQFGKPVTLSCSQTLNHNVMYWYQQKSSQAPKLLFHYYDKDFNNEADTPDNFQSRRPNTSFCFLDIRSPGLGDTAMYLCATSRGVSGNTIYFGEGSWLTVV.

This clonotype was seen at least ten times. The chain has TRBV24-1 and TRBJ2-1, with TRBD2 matching 7 bases. This CDR3 contains 17 residues. The V gene's germline CDR1 is KGHDR and CDR2 SFDVKD. The V and J ends lost 4 bases and 0 bases, in that order; junction bases with no gene match: 8. The CDR3 reads CATSDPDGGSSYNEQFF. The CDR3 nucleotides are TGTGCCACCAGTGACCCTGATGGCGGGAGCTCCTACAATGAGCAGTTCTTC.

This chain connects TRBV18 to TRBJ2-7, with D unresolved. V gave up 6 bases and J gave up 6 bases, with 12 bases separating them. The CDR3 length is 12 residues. The germline CDR1 and CDR2 sequences are KGHSH and LQKENI. The CDR3 loop is CASSNRAAEQYF. In DNA, the CDR3 is TGTGCCAGCTCCAATAGGGCTGCCGAGCAGTACTTC.

This clonotype was seen a handful of times. The chain combines TRBV7-3 with TRBJ2-1; 11 nucleotides align to TRBD2. Per germline, CDR1 SGHTA and CDR2 FQGTGA. The CDR3 extends over 15 amino acids. V shed 5 bases and J 7 bases; nucleotides not matched to a gene: 7. DNA for the CDR3: TGTGCCAGCAGCCTCATAGCGGGAGGGCCTAATGAGCAGTTCTTC. Translating it yields CASSLIAGGPNEQFF.

There are many counts of this clonotype. V gene TRBV29-1 combines with J gene TRBJ2-3; no reliable D call. Looked up from germline, CDR1 is SQVTM and CDR2 is ANQGSEA. Trimming removed 0 bases from V and 3 bases from J, with 13 bases in between. The CDR3 is made up of 15 amino acids. The CDR3 DNA reads as TGCAGCGTTGAAGATTTGTTGGGGATAACAGATACGCAGTATTTT. It codes for CSVEDLLGITDTQYF.

A remark on this clonotype: Possible read error: a much larger clone is one base away. The chain employs TRBV28 and TRBJ2-7; D gene ambiguous. Germline CDR1 reads MDHEN; CDR2 reads SYDVKM. The CDR3 covers 11 residues. The CDR3 DNA reads TGTGCCAGCAAAACCTCCTACGAGCGGTACTTC. This codes for CASKTSYERYF. The whole variable domain, remainder taken from reference TRBV28 and TRBJ2-7, is DVKVTQSSRYLVKRTGEKVFLECVQDMDHENMFWYRQDPGLGLRLIYFSYDVKMKEKGDIPEGYSVSREKKERFSLILESASTNQTSMYLCASKTSYERYFGPGTRLTVT.

Only a few counts were recorded for this clonotype. The genes are TRBV7-2 and TRBJ1-3; D is undetermined. This CDR3 is built from 15 residues. Germline CDR1 reads SGHTA; CDR2 reads FQGNSA. V was cut by 5 bases and J by 3 bases, with 14 bases left in between. CDR3 in amino acids: CASSEDGAHGNTIYF. The CDR3 bases are TGTGCCAGCAGCGAGGACGGAGCACATGGAAACACCATATATTTT.

This clonotype was counted ten times or more. The genes are TRBV7-6 and TRBJ2-2; weak D call: TRBD1 (6 bases). CDR1 is SGHVS and CDR2 is FNYEAQ in the germline V gene. Trimming pared 3 bases from V and 6 bases from J, leaving 11 bases between. This CDR3 is 14 amino acids long. The CDR3 DNA reads TGTGCCAGCAGCTTGGAGACAGGATCCGGGGAGCTGTTTTTT. Protein product: CASSLETGSGELFF.

This clonotype was detected many times. The rearrangement links TRBV12-3 or TRBV12-4 to TRBJ2-7; 11 nucleotides agree with TRBD1. This CDR3 has 15 residues. Trimming removed 6 bases from V and 6 bases from J; junction bases left unmatched: 10. This CDR3 reads CASSPNSGTGGEQYF. CDR3 in DNA: TGTGCCAGCAGCCCCAATTCCGGGACAGGGGGCGAGCAGTACTTC.

This clonotype was recorded at least ten times. V usage is TRBV7-2 and J usage is TRBJ2-7; the match to TRBD1 covers 9 bases. The CDR3 runs 16 residues. The ends lost 5 bases at V and 0 bases at J; junction bases unmatched: 8. Germline values: CDR1 SGHTA, CDR2 FQGNSA. Here the CDR3 reads CASSPKRQGVSYEQYF. The CDR3, as DNA: TGTGCCAGCAGCCCCAAGAGACAGGGGGTCTCCTACGAGCAGTACTTC. Full variable domain (rest looked up from reference TRBV7-2 and TRBJ2-7): GAGVSQSPSNKVTEKGKDVELRCDPISGHTALYWYRQSLGQGLEFLIYFQGNSAPDKSGLPSDRFSAERTGGSVSTLTIQRTQQEDSAVYLCASSPKRQGVSYEQYFGPGTRLTVT.